One TCR beta chain is described in this entry. Its antigen remains unknown. The CDR3 consists of 15 residues. The germline V gene has CDR1 SGHRS and CDR2 YFSETQ. Trimming left V 1 base short and J 5 bases short, with 15 bases between. The data were taken from a study of T cell repertoires in ileal Crohn's disease. Study-wide background: All patients had surgery for stricturing (61%) or penetrating (about 40%) disease. Notes on the study in general: Within the first postoperative year, endoscopy came at median approximately 6.7 months. Compared with CD4 T cells, sorted CD8 cells carried more expanded clones.

Time point indicated: neoterminal ileum biopsy at postoperative endoscopy, about 6 months after surgery. Approximately 550 nanograms of biopsy DNA per sample underwent TCRB immunosequencing. TCRdb's copy holds only in-frame clones and misses some; the assay was immunoSEQ multiplex PCR. The data show roughly 62,000 clones, around 90% seen once. The chain carries TRBV5-1 and TRBJ2-5; D possibly corresponds to TRBD1 (5 bases). The origin of this receptor is an adult with Crohn's disease. Sample: ileal tissue. The CDR3 spells CASSLRFSGQETQYF. The CDR3 DNA is TGCGCCAGCAGCTTGCGCTTTTCAGGGCAGGAGACCCAGTACTTC.